This TCR beta chain was sequenced in a study of T-cell reconstitution after alpha-beta-depleted transplantation in children. Broader study findings: It was surviving recipient T cells and thymic progenitors that gave some patients high TCRbeta diversity at day 60. At one year after transplant, newly produced T cells mostly accounted for T-cell counts and diversity.

Unique molecular identifiers featured in how the TCRbeta library was prepared. TCRdb reprocessed the PCR reads via MiXCR and lists one record per CDR3 protein. The sample holds about 200,000 distinct CDR3 sequences, approximately 19% seen once. Trimming cost V 1 base and J 2 bases, with 6 bases left between them. The length of the CDR3 is 14 residues. Germline CDR1 is LNHNV and CDR2 is YYDKDF (reference sequence). Details on this clonotype: The antigen remains undetermined.

The rearrangement uses TRBV15 and TRBJ2-4; D remains ambiguous. The sample in question was PBMCs, mostly from graft donor cells, obtained 360 days after TCRalphabeta/CD19-depleted stem cell transplant. The source is a male patient aged 2-15 years who had a stem cell transplant for acute lymphoblastic leukemia, so the T cells may come from the graft donor. CDR3: CATSRVPTKNIQYF. The CDR3 nucleotides are TGTGCCACCAGCAGAGTCCCCACCAAAAACATTCAGTACTTC.